This is a list of T cell receptor beta chains from one sample in a study of molecular identifiers for immune sequencing clone quantification. TCRdb re-analysed the PCR reads in MiXCR, keeping a single row per CDR3 protein. This table holds about 330,000 distinct CDR3 sequences, 24% found once. Sequenced material: naive CD8+ T cells from blood, with Jurkat cell RNA spiked in. Receptors originate from a human donor in good health. Some libraries in this study had Jurkat cell RNA spiked in. Each CDR3 is given with its conserved first and last residue. The D gene is left open where the match is weak. A row's size may be missing; if present it is once, few, many or a size class.

clone size	V gene	D gene	J gene	CDR3 DNA	CDR3 protein
.	TRBV11-3	.	TRBJ2-7	TGTGCCAGCAGCTTATTTACAGGATACGAGCAGTACTTC	CASSLFTGYEQYF
few	TRBV20-1	.	TRBJ2-5	TGCAGTGCTAGAGATCTTGAGGTGAATCAAGAGACCCAGTACTTC	CSARDLEVNQETQYF
few	TRBV7-9	.	TRBJ2-7	TGTGCCAGCAGCCCCCGTCAGCCGGGACCGGACCGCTACGAGCAGTACTTC	CASSPRQPGPDRYEQYF
few	TRBV4-1	.	TRBJ2-7	TGCGCCAGCAGCCAAGTTCTTGATCGGGCATACGAGCAGTACTTC	CASSQVLDRAYEQYF
few	TRBV4-3	.	TRBJ1-5	TGCGCCAGCAGCCAAGTCATGGGGAGGTCCCAGCATTTT	CASSQVMGRSQHF
.	TRBV12-3/TRBV12-4	.	TRBJ1-2	TGTGCCAGCAGTCCCGGAACCTACACCTTC	CASSPGTYTF
few	TRBV6-5	TRBD2	TRBJ2-3	TGTGCCAGCAGCGGGACTATAGATACGCAGTATTTT	CASSGTIDTQYF
.	TRBV9	TRBD1	TRBJ2-2	TGTGCCACCACAAGGACAGGGGCCGCCGGGGAGCTGTTTTTT	CATTRTGAAGELFF
.	TRBV9	TRBD2	TRBJ2-3	TGTGCCAGCAGCGGGGGACTAGCGGAGAGCACAGATACGCAGTATTTT	CASSGGLAESTDTQYF
.	TRBV4-2	.	TRBJ2-1	TGTGCCAGCAGCCAAGATTTGCTTATAACAGGGCCCTCCTACAATGAGCAGTTCTTC	CASSQDLLITGPSYNEQFF
few	TRBV4-1	.	TRBJ1-2	TGCGCCAGCAGCCAAGATGGGCAAACTAACTATGGCTACACCTTC	CASSQDGQTNYGYTF
many	TRBV4-3	TRBD2	TRBJ2-7	TGCGCCAGCAGCCAAGGACTAGCGGGAGTGTACGAGCAGTACTTC	CASSQGLAGVYEQYF